This TCR beta chain was sequenced for a study of tumor-infiltrating lymphocytes in oesophageal squamous cell carcinoma. The V segment lost 6 bases and the J segment 3 bases; nucleotides outside the gene matches: 1. The CDR3 totals 13 residues. This clonotype was picked up a small number of times. TCRdb called the PCR reads again in MiXCR, with one record for every CDR3 protein. The table has about 21,000 distinct CDR3 sequences, roughly two fifths seen once. The clonotype was recovered from a male donor with esophageal squamous cell carcinoma. The sample taken for sequencing was esophageal tumor tissue. This sequence joins TRBV12-3 or TRBV12-4 and TRBJ2-5; 10 bases map to TRBD2. The CDR3 here is CASRAGGEETQYF. CDR3 nucleotides: TGTGCCAGCAGAGCGGGAGGGGAAGAGACCCAGTACTTC.